The clone carrying this TCR beta chain was counted only a few times. Genomic DNA, serving as template, underwent TCR beta VDJ and CDR3 profiling. In TCRdb, the reads were re-called with MiXCR into one record per CDR3 protein. This sample has 400,000 to 600,000 distinct CDR3 sequences, with around 32% found just once. V lost 6 bases and J lost 0, with 9 bases in between. This CDR3 region has 15 residues. Per germline, CDR1 SNHLY and CDR2 FYNNEI. The data derive from a study of CD8+CD57+ T cells in acquired aplastic anemia. Whoever was chosen for sequencing had shown CD8+CD57+ cell expansion by flow cytometry.

The J gene is TRBJ1-6, the V gene TRBV2; no clear D. The clonotype originates from a human donor with aplastic anemia. Sequencing used sorted CD4+, CD8+, or CD8+CD57+ T cells (not recorded which) from PBMCs. CDR3 nucleotide sequence: TGTGCCAGCAGGCAGAGTAGCTCCTATAATTCACCCCTCCACTTT. It codes for CASRQSSSYNSPLHF. Variable domain in full (rest from reference TRBV2 and TRBJ1-6): EPEVTQTPSHQVTQMGQEVILRCVPISNHLYFYWYRQILGQKVEFLVSFYNNEISEKSEIFDDQFSVERPDGSNFTLKIRSTKLEDSAMYFCASRQSSSYNSPLHFGNGTRLTVT.